The clone carrying this T cell receptor beta chain was counted ten times or more. The sample comes from a study of CD8 T cells in ankylosing spondylitis. MiXCR, run by TCRdb on the 5' RACE reads, gives a single entry per CDR3 protein. The sample holds just under 95,000 distinct CDR3 sequences; around 9.4% are singletons and the top ten take under 6%. CDR3 length: 15 residues. Germline CDR1 SGHTA, CDR2 FQGTGA. V was trimmed by 1 base and J by 0 bases, leaving 7 bases between them. Source material: blood, either unsorted or a sorted T cell fraction (not recorded which). The receptor was isolated from a male donor with ankylosing spondylitis or in good health (not recorded which). The chain uses TRBV7-3 and TRBJ2-1; D is undetermined. CDR3 nucleotides: TGTGCCAGCAGCTTAAGTGGTAACTCCTACAATGAGCAGTTCTTC. Protein sequence: CASSLSGNSYNEQFF.